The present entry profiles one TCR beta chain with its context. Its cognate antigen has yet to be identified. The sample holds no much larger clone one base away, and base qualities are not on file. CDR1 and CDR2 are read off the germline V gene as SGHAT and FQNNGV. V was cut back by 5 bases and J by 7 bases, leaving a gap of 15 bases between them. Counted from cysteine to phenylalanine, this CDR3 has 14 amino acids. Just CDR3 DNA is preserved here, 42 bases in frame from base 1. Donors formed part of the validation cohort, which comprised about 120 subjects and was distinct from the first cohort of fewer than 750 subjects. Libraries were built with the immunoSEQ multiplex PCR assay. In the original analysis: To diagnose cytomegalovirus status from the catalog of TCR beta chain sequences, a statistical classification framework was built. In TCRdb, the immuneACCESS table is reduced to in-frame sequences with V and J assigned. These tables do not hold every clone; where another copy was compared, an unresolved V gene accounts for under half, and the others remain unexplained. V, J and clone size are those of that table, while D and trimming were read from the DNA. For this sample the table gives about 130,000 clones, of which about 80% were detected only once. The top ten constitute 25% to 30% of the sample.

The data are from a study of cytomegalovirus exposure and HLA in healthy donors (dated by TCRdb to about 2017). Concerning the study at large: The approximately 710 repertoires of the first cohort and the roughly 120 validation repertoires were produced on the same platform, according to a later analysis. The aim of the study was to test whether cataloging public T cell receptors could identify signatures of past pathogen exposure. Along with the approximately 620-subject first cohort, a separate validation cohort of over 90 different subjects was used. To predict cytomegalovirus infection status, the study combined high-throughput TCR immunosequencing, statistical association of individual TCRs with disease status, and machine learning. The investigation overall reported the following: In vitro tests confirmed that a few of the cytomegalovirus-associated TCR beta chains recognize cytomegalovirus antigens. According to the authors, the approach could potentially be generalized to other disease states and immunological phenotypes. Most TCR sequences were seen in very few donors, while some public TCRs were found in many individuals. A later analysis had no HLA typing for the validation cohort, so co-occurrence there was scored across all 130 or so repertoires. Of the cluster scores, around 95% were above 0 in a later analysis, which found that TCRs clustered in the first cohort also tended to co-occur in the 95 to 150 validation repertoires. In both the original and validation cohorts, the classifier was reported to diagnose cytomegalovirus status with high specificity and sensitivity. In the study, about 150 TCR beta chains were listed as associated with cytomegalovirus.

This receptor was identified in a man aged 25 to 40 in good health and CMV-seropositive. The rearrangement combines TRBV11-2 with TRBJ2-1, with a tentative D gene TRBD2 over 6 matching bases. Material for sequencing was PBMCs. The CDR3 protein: CASSVSGSTNEQFF. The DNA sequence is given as TGTGCCAGCAGCGTTTCCGGGAGCACGAATGAGCAGTTCTTC.